These 13 T cell receptor beta chains originate from one sample sequenced in a study of blood T cell repertoires in COVID-19. Using immunoSEQ multiplex PCR, the repertoire was profiled, and TCRdb retains in-frame clones only, with some absent. The data show about 260,000 clones, 80% to 90% seen once. Sequenced material: peripheral blood. All receptors come from a woman aged 70-85 years with COVID-19, enrolled during active disease.

The genes are TRBV29-1 and TRBJ1-1; D perhaps matches TRBD1 (6 bases). The V gene lost 4 bases and the J gene lost 0 bases, with 9 bases spanning the gap. CDR3 size: 13 residues. Per the germline V gene, CDR1 is SQVTM and CDR2 is ANQGSEA. The DNA of the CDR3 is TGCAGCGTTGTGGCAGGGGTGAACACTGAAGCTTTCTTT. Its protein product is CSVVAGVNTEAFF.

The rearrangement joins TRBV9 to TRBJ2-5, with 10 nucleotides matching TRBD2. The J segment lost 3 bases and the V segment lost 3 bases, leaving 5 bases of the junction unmatched. CDR3 length: 15 residues. Germline V gene data show CDR1 as SGDLS and CDR2 as YYNGEE. The CDR3 DNA reads TGTGCCAGCAGCGCCAGACTAGCGGGTAAAGAGACCCAGTACTTC. Encoded protein: CASSARLAGKETQYF.

The rearrangement joins TRBV3-1 (or the pseudogene TRBV3-2) to TRBJ2-5, with D unresolved. The CDR3 runs 13 residues. The germline CDR1 and CDR2 sequences are LGHDT and YNNKEL (reference sequence). Trimming removed 1 base from V and 5 bases from J, with 8 bases in between. The CDR3 loop is CASSQASVETQYF. CDR3 DNA: TGTGCCAGCAGCCAAGCGAGTGTGGAGACCCAGTACTTC.

V and J are TRBV28 and TRBJ1-3, with D perhaps TRBD1 (5 bases). Germline CDR1 and CDR2: MDHEN and SYDVKM. The CDR3 loop spans 15 amino acids. Trimming pared 6 bases from V and 4 bases from J, leaving 16 bases between. CDR3 DNA: TGTGCCAGCAGCTCCGTAAATACAGGCGGAAACACCATATATTTT. Translating it yields CASSSVNTGGNTIYF.

The rearrangement joins TRBV10-3 to TRBJ1-5, with 9 bases lining up with TRBD1. Trimming at V came to 0 bases and at J to 4 bases, leaving 4 bases not matched to a gene. The germline gives CDR1 ENHRY, CDR2 SYGVKD. This CDR3 has 16 amino acids. The CDR3 is CAISESGGTGNQPQHF. The CDR3 nucleotides are TGTGCCATCAGTGAGTCCGGGGGGACAGGGAATCAGCCCCAGCATTTT.

The rearrangement uses TRBV7-9 and TRBJ1-2; no reliable D call. In germline, CDR1 is SEHNR, CDR2 FQNEAQ (reference sequence). Trimming cost V 5 bases and J 6 bases, with 10 bases left between them. The CDR3 has 12 residues. The CDR3 sequence is CASSPLDNGYTF. CDR3 bases: TGTGCCAGCAGCCCGCTCGACAATGGCTACACCTTC.

A few counts support this clone. This chain links TRBV18 with TRBJ2-7; D is uncertain. Germline values: CDR1 KGHSH, CDR2 LQKENI. Trimming cost V 2 bases and J 1 base, with 6 bases left between them. CDR3 length equals 13 residues. CDR3 in DNA: TGTGCCAGCTCACCAACTGTTTCCTACGAGCAGTACTTC. This translates into CASSPTVSYEQYF.

This clone was observed a single time. The chain has TRBV9 and TRBJ2-2; D is perhaps TRBD1 (6 bases). Trimming took off 0 bases at V and 6 bases at J, with 15 bases between the two ends. There are 16 residues in the CDR3. Per the germline V gene, CDR1 is SGDLS and CDR2 is YYNGEE. The CDR3 DNA reads as TGTGCCAGCAGCGTAGTTCCTCAACAGGGATCCGGGGAGCTGTTTTTT. Translation gives CASSVVPQQGSGELFF. Full variable domain (missing parts from reference TRBV9 and TRBJ2-2): DSGVTQTPKHLITATGQRVTLRCSPRSGDLSVYWYQQSLDQGLQFLIQYYNGEERAKGNILERFSAQQFPDLHSELNLSSLELGDSALYFCASSVVPQQGSGELFFGEGSRLTVL.

The gene calls are TRBV6-5 and TRBJ1-1; TRBD1 aligns across 12 bases. Germline V gives CDR1 MNHEY, CDR2 SVGAGI. The ends lost 7 bases at V and 7 bases at J; junction bases unmatched: 10. This CDR3 is 15 amino acids long. CDR3 protein: CASNAGTGGSYEAFF. CDR3 DNA sequence: TGTGCCAGCAATGCCGGGACAGGGGGCAGCTATGAAGCTTTCTTT.

This rearrangement joins TRBV30 to TRBJ2-7; the D gene is possibly TRBD1 (5 bases). V lost 4 bases to trimming and J lost 0 bases, with 13 bases between them. The germline V gene has CDR1 GTSNPN and CDR2 SVGIG (reference sequence). The CDR3 totals 14 residues. The CDR3 reads CAWTQGQGSYEQYF. CDR3 DNA: TGTGCCTGGACTCAAGGGCAGGGCTCCTACGAGCAGTACTTC.

The J gene is TRBJ1-6, the V gene TRBV10-2; TRBD1 aligns across 7 bases. Germline lookup yields CDR1 WSHSY and CDR2 SAAADI. V gave up 6 bases and J gave up 3 bases; unmatched junction bases: 5. The CDR3 has 15 residues. The CDR3 region is CASRSTGDYNSPLHF. CDR3 in DNA: TGCGCCAGCAGAAGTACAGGGGACTATAATTCACCCCTCCACTTT.

J is TRBJ1-3 and V is TRBV28, with 7 bases aligning to TRBD1. This CDR3 comprises 15 residues. V lost 5 bases and J lost 5; bases outside the gene matches: 9. Germline V gives CDR1 MDHEN, CDR2 SYDVKM. The CDR3 nucleotides read TGTGCCAGCAGTGCGGGACAGTCAGCTAGAAACACCATATATTTT. Its protein is CASSAGQSARNTIYF.

J is TRBJ1-4 and V is TRBV28; TRBD1 matches 8 bases. The CDR3 is 14 amino acids. Germline CDR1 and CDR2: MDHEN and SYDVKM. Trimming removed 8 bases from V and 5 bases from J; junction bases left unmatched: 7. The CDR3 loop is CASSTRQGNEKLFF. CDR3 in DNA: TGTGCCAGCTCGACGAGACAGGGGAATGAAAAACTGTTTTTT.